What follows is one T cell receptor beta chain and its context. Its antigen is not identified. The germline gives CDR1 LGHDT, CDR2 YNNKEL (reference sequence). The CDR3 has 17 residues. This record belongs to a study of T cells expressing NK-cell markers. Study observations and caveats: The dominant NKG2C+ clonotypes represented about 1.0-7.5% of CD8+ T cells in six or seven donors. What remained unclear was the HCMV specificity of expanded NKG2C+ T cell clones.

TCRdb reprocessed the 5' RACE reads, with one entry per CDR3 protein and no DNA. The sample has about 370,000 distinct CDR3 sequences. This chain connects TRBV3-1 to TRBJ2-3. The sequenced material came from blood T cells: a sorted CD56 or NKG2C T cell subset, CD4+ or CD8+ T cells, or bulk PBMC T cells (not recorded which). The sequence derives from a woman aged 45-65 years in good health. The CDR3 loop is CASSQVRTGISTDTQYF.